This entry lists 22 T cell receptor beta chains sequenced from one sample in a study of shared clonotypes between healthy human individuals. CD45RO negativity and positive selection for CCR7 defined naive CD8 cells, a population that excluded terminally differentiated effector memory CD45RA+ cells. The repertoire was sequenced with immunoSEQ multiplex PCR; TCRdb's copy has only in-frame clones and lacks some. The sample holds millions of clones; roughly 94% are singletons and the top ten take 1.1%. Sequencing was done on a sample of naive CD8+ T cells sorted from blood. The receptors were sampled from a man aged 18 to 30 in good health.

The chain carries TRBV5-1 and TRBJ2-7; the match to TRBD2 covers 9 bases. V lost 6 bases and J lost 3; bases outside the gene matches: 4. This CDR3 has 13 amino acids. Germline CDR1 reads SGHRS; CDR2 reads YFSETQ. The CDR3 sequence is CASIFSGSYEQYF. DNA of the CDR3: TGCGCCAGCATATTTAGCGGGAGCTACGAGCAGTACTTC. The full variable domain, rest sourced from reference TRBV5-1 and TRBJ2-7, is KAGVTQTPRYLIKTRGQQVTLSCSPISGHRSVSWYQQTPGQGLQFLFEYFSETQRNKGNFPGRFSGRQFSNSRSEMNVSTLELGDSALYLCASIFSGSYEQYFGPGTRLTVT.

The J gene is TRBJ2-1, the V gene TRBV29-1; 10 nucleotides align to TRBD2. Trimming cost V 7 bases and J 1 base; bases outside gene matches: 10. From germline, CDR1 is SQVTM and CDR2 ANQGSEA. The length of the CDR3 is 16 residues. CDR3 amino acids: CSGAGLASVSYNEQFF. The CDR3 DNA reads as TGCAGCGGAGCGGGACTAGCGAGCGTATCCTACAATGAGCAGTTCTTC.

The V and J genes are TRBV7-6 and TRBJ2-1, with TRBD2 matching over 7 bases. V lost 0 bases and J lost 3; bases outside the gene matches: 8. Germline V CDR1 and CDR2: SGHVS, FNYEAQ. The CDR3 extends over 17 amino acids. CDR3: CASSLATDGGIYNEQFF. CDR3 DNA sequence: TGTGCCAGCAGCTTAGCAACGGACGGGGGGATCTACAATGAGCAGTTCTTC. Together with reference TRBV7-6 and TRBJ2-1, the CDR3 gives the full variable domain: GAGVSQSPRYKVTKRGQDVALRCDPISGHVSLYWYRQALGQGPEFLTYFNYEAQQDKSGLPNDRFSAERPEGSISTLTIQRTEQRDSAMYRCASSLATDGGIYNEQFFGPGTRLTVL.

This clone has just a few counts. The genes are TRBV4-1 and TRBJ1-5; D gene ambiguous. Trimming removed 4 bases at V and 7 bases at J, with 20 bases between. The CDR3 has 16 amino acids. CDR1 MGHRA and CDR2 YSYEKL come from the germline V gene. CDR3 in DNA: TGCGCCAGCAGCCCGTTCGGGGTCGGGAGCGGCCAGCCCCAGCATTTT. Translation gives CASSPFGVGSGQPQHF.

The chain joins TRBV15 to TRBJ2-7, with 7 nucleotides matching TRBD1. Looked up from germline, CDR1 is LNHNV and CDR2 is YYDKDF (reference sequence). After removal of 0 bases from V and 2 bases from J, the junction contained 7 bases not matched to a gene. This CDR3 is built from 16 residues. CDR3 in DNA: TGTGCCACCAGCAGAGATCCCGAGGGGGCGGCCTACGAGCAGTACTTC. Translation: CATSRDPEGAAYEQYF.

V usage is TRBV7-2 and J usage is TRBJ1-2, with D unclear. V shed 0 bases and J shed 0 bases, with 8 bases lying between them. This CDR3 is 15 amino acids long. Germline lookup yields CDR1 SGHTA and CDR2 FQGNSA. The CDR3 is CASSLAVPTNYGYTF. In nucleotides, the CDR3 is TGTGCCAGCAGCTTAGCGGTACCGACTAACTATGGCTACACCTTC.

The CDR3 DNA is TGTGCCAGCAGCTCCTTGACTAGCGGGAGTCTAACAGATACGCAGTATTTT. This codes for CASSSLTSGSLTDTQYF. The chain combines TRBV7-9 with TRBJ2-3; TRBD2 agrees at 12 bases. The ends lost 4 bases at V and 3 bases at J; junction bases unmatched: 8. The CDR3 length is 17 residues. The germline V gene encodes CDR1 SEHNR and CDR2 FQNEAQ (reference sequence).

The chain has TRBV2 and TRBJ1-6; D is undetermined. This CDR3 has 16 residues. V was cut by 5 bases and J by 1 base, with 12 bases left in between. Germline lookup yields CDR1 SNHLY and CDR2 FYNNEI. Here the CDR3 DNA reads TGTGCCAGCAGTTATAGTCCGGGATCCTATAATTCACCCCTCCACTTT. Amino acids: CASSYSPGSYNSPLHF.

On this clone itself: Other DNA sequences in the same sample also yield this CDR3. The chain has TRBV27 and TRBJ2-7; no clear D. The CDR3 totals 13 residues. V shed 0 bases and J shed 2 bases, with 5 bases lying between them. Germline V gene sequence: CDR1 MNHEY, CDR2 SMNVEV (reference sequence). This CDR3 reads CASSLSEAYEQYF. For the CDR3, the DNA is TGTGCCAGCAGTTTATCGGAAGCCTACGAGCAGTACTTC.

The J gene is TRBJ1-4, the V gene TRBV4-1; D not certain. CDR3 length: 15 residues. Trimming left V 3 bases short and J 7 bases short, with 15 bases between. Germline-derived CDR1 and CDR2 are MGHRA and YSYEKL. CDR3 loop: CASSHEASRGEKLFF. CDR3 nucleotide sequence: TGCGCCAGCAGCCATGAGGCGTCCCGGGGTGAAAAACTGTTTTTT.

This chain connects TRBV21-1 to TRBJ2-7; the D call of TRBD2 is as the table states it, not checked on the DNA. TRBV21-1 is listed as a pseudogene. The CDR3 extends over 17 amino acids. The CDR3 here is CASSKYLAGGHRYEQYF. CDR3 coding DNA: TGTGCCAGCAGCAAATATCTTGCGGGAGGCCACCGCTACGAGCAGTACTTC.

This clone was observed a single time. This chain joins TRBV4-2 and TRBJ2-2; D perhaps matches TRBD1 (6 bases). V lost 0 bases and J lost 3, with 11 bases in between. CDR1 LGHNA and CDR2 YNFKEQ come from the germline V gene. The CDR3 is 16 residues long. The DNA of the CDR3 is TGTGCCAGCAGCCAAGATCAGGGGTTCGACACCGGGGAGCTGTTTTTT. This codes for CASSQDQGFDTGELFF.

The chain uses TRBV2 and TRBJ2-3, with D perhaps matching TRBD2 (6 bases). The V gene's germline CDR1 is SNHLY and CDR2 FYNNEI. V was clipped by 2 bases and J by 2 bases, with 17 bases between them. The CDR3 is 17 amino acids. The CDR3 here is CASSEFQPVGLTDTQYF. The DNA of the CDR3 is TGTGCCAGCAGTGAATTTCAGCCCGTGGGACTCACAGATACGCAGTATTTT.

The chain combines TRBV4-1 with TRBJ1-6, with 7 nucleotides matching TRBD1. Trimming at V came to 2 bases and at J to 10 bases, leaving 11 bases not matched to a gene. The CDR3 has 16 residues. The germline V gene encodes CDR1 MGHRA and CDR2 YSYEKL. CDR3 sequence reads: CASSQRVGTVGSPLHF. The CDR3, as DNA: TGCGCCAGCAGCCAAAGGGTTGGGACAGTTGGGTCACCCCTCCACTTT.

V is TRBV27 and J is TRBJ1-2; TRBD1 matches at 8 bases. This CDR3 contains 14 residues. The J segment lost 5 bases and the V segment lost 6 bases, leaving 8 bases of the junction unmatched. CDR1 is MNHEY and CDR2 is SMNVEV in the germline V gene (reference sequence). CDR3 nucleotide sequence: TGTGCCAGCAGCTCGACAGGGGACCCGTATGGCTACACCTTC. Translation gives CASSSTGDPYGYTF.

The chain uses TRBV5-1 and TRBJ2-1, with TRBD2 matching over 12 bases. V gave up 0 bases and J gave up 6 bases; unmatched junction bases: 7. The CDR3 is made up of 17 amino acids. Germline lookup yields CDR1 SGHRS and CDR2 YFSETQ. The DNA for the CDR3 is TGCGCCAGCAGCTTGGCCAAACCTAGCGGGAGGGCCAATGAGCAGTTCTTC. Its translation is CASSLAKPSGRANEQFF.

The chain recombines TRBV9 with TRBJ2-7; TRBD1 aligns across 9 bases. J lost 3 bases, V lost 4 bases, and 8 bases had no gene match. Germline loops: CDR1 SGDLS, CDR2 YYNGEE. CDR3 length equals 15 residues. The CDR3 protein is CASSPGQGPIYEQYF. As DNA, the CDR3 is TGTGCCAGCAGCCCGGGACAGGGTCCAATCTACGAGCAGTACTTC.

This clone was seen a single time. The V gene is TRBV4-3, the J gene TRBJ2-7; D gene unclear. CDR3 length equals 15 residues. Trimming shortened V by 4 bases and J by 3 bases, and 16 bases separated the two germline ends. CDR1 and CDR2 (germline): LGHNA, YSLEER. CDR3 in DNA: TGCGCCAGCAGCCCTGGGGTGGAGCCTTACTACGAGCAGTACTTC. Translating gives CASSPGVEPYYEQYF.

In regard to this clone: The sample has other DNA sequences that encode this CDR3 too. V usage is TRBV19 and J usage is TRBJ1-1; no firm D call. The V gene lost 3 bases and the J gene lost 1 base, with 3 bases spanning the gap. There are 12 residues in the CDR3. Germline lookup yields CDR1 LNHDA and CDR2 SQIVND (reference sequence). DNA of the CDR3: TGTGCCAGTAGTATCGGGAACACTGAAGCTTTCTTT. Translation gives CASSIGNTEAFF.

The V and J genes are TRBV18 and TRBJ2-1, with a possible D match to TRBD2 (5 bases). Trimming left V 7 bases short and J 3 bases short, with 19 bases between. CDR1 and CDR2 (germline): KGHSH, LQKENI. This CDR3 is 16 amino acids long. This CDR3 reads CASLPEVGLNYNEQFF. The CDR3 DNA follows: TGTGCCAGCTTACCGGAGGTTGGGTTAAACTACAATGAGCAGTTCTTC. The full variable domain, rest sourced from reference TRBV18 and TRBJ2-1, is NAGVMQNPRHLVRRRGQEARLRCSPMKGHSHVYWYRQLPEEGLKFMVYLQKENIIDESGMPKERFSAEFPKEGPSILRIQQVVRGDSAAYFCASLPEVGLNYNEQFFGPGTRLTVL.

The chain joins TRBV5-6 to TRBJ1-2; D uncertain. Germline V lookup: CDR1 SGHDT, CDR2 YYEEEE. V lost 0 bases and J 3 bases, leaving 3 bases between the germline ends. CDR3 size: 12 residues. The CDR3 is CASSLADYGYTF. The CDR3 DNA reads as TGTGCCAGCAGCTTGGCAGACTATGGCTACACCTTC.

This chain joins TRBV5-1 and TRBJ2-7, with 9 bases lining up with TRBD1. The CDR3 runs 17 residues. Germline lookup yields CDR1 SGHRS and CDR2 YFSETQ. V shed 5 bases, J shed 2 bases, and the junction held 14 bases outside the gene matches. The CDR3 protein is CASRASPGQGLTYEQYF. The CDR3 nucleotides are TGCGCCAGCAGAGCCTCCCCGGGACAGGGCCTAACCTACGAGCAGTACTTC.